This TCR beta chain was sequenced in a study of T cell responses to AZD1222 COVID-19 vaccine. Study as a whole: Pooling covered second doses at about 4 or about 12 weeks.

The data were produced by immunoSEQ multiplex PCR, yet TCRdb's version contains in-frame clones alone and is incomplete. Among some 170,000 clones listed, over 85% were seen once. Study-wide results and limits: The CD4 TCRs associated with vaccination extended across spike and predominated at 160-218 and 743-854. Baseline seropositives among AZD1222 recipients totaled only 5 to 7.

Germline CDR1 reads LNHDA; CDR2 reads SQIVND (reference sequence). The CDR3 spans 15 residues. The germline V and J ends were trimmed by 5 bases and 0 bases, with 11 bases remaining between them. As to this clone: Its antigen is unidentified.

This specimen consisted of peripheral blood, obtained on day 0 of AZD1222 vaccination. V usage is TRBV19 and J usage is TRBJ2-1; D unresolved. The sequence was collected from an adult in good health. The CDR3 loop is CASSVEPSSYNEQFF. In DNA form, the CDR3 reads TGTGCCAGTAGTGTCGAACCGAGCTCCTACAATGAGCAGTTCTTC.